This T cell receptor beta chain was sequenced during a study of vaccination and CD4 T cells after COVID-19. With the Oncomine TCR Beta short-read assay, DNA from cultured CD4+ T cells was sequenced. Genomic DNA from cultured CD4+ T cells was extracted. TCRdb processed the PCR reads anew with MiXCR; each CDR3 protein has one entry. This sample has roughly 10,000 distinct CDR3 sequences, with about 28% found just once. CDR1 and CDR2 (germline): SGHNT, YYREEE (reference sequence). The J segment lost 1 base and the V segment lost 4 bases, leaving 13 bases of the junction unmatched. This CDR3 spans 19 amino acids. This clonotype was counted only a few times. Its target is not known. Specified treatment: roughly nine-day PBMC culture with coronavirus spike peptide pools or control peptides (ViraFEST assay). There were positive PCR dates ranging from March to December 2020, all predating US Alpha, Beta and Delta variants. Replacement of half the medium with fresh IL-2 medium took place on days 3 and 7.

The clonotype originates from a human donor who had recovered from COVID-19. V gene TRBV5-4 combines with J gene TRBJ2-1, with 11 bases aligning to TRBD2. The sequences come from CD4+ T cells from blood, cultured in vitro, collected after SARS-CoV-2 vaccination. The CDR3 DNA reads as TGTGCCAGCAGCCCTACTTGGATTAGCGGGAGGGAATCCTACAATGAGCAGTTCTTC. Its protein is CASSPTWISGRESYNEQFF.